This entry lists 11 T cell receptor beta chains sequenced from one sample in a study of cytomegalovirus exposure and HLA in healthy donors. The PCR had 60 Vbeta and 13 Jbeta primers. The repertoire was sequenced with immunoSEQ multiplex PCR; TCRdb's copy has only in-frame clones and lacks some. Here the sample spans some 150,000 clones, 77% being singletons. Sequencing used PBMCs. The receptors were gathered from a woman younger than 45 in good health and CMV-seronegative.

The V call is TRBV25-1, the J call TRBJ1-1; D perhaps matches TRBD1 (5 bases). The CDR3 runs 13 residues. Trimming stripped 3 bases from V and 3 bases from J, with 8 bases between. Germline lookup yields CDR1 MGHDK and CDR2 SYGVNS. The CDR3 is CASSDSRDTEAFF. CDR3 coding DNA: TGTGCCAGCAGTGATAGCAGGGACACTGAAGCTTTCTTT.

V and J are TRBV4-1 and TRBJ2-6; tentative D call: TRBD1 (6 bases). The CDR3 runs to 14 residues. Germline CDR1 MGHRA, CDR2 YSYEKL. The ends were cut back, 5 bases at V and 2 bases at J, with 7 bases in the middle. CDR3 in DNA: TGCGCCAGCAGCGGGGGCACTGGGGCCAACGTCCTGACTTTC. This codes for CASSGGTGANVLTF.

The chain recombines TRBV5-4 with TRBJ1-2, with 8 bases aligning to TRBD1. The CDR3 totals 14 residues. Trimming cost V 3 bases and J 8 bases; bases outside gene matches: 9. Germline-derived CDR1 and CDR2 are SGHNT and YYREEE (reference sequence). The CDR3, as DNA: TGTGCCAGCAGCTCTCAGGGGGCCCCGACGGGCTACACCTTC. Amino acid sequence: CASSSQGAPTGYTF.

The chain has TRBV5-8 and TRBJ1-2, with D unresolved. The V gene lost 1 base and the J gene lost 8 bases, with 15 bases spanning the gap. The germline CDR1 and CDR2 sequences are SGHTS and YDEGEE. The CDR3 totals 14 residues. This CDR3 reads CASSLPSAPGGYTF. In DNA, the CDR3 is TGTGCCAGCAGCTTGCCTTCCGCACCCGGGGGCTACACCTTC.

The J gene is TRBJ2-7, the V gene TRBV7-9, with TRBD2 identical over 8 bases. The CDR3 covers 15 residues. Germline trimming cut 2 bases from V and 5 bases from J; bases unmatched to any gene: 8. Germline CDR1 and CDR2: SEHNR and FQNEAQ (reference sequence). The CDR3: CASSLLAGGDNEQYF. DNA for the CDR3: TGTGCCAGCAGCTTATTGGCGGGAGGTGACAACGAGCAGTACTTC.

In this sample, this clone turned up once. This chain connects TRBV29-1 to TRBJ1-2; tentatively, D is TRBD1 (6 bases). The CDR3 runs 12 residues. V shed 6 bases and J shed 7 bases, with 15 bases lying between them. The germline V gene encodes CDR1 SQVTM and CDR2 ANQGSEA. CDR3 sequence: CSVVQGFGGYTF. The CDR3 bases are TGCAGCGTCGTACAGGGTTTCGGTGGCTACACCTTC.

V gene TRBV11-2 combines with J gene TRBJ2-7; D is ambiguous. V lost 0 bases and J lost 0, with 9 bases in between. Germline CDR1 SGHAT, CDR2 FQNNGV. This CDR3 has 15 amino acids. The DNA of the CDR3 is TGTGCCAGCAGCTTAGACAGGCTCAGCTCCTACGAGCAGTACTTC. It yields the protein CASSLDRLSSYEQYF. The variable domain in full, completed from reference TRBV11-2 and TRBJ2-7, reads EAGVAQSPRYKIIEKRQSVAFWCNPISGHATLYWYQQILGQGPKLLIQFQNNGVVDDSQLPKDRFSAERLKGVDSTLKIQPAKLEDSAVYLCASSLDRLSSYEQYFGPGTRLTVT.

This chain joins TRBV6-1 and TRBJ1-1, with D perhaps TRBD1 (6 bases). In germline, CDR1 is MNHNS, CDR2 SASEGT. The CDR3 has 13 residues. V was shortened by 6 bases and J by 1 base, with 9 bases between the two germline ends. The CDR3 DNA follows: TGTGCCAGCAGGGGACATGGGAACACTGAAGCTTTCTTT. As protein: CASRGHGNTEAFF.

CDR3 DNA sequence: TGTGCCAGCAGGGTTGCTTTGGGGGCACGCTCCTACGAGCAGTACTTC. Protein: CASRVALGARSYEQYF. The chain recombines TRBV28 with TRBJ2-7; TRBD1 might be the D (6 bases). Germline CDR1 and CDR2: MDHEN and SYDVKM. The CDR3 is made up of 16 amino acids. The germline V and J ends were trimmed by 6 bases and 0 bases, with 18 bases remaining between them.

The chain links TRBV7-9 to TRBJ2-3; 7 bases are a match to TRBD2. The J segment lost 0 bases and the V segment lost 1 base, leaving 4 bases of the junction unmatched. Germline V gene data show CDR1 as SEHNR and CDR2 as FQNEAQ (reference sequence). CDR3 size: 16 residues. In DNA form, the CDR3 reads TGTGCCAGCAGCTTAGGGGACTACAAAAGCACAGATACGCAGTATTTT. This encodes CASSLGDYKSTDTQYF.

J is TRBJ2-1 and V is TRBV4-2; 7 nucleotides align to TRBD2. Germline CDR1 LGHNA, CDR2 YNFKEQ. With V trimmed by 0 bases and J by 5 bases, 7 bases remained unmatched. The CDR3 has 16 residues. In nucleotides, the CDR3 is TGTGCCAGCAGCCAAGAGTCGGGGAGGGTCAACAATGAGCAGTTCTTC. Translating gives CASSQESGRVNNEQFF.